This entry lists 31 T cell receptor beta chains sequenced from one sample in a study of spatial heterogeneity in lung cancer. TCRdb fed the 5' RACE reads into MiXCR, producing one record per CDR3 protein. The sample comprises around 27,000 distinct CDR3 sequences, about 6.3% of which are singletons, and 20% to 25% rests with the top ten. The sample's time point: blood at routine non-recurrence follow-up after resection. Unsorted whole RNA from tumor, nontumor lung or frozen PBMC underwent sequencing. The starting material was PBMCs, obtained at follow-up. The origin of the receptors is a male donor with early-stage non-small cell lung cancer.

Within the sample, this clonotype is medium-sized (0.01 to 0.1%). The chain employs TRBV11-2 and TRBJ2-5; D not certain. Germline CDR1 is SGHAT and CDR2 is FQNNGV. The CDR3 is 12 residues long. Trimming took off 2 bases at V and 14 bases at J, with 15 bases between the two ends. The CDR3 bases are TGTGCCAGCAGCTTATCCCAAGGCCTGATTTACTTC. Translating gives CASSLSQGLIYF.

This clonotype was counted at least ten times. The chain uses TRBV7-2 and TRBJ2-3; D unclear. Germline values: CDR1 SGHTA, CDR2 FQGNSA. The CDR3 consists of 16 residues. Trimming cost V 1 base and J 1 base, with 12 bases left between them. Here the CDR3 reads CASSLDSRVRTDTQYF. CDR3 in DNA: TGTGCCAGCAGCTTAGATTCTAGGGTGCGCACAGATACGCAGTATTTT.

V is TRBV25-1 and J is TRBJ1-6, with 9 bases identical to TRBD1. J was trimmed by 7 bases and V by 3 bases; bases with no gene match: 7. The germline CDR1 and CDR2 sequences are MGHDK and SYGVNS. This CDR3 spans 16 amino acids. CDR3 sequence: CASSDGDRVENSPLHF. The DNA for the CDR3 is TGTGCCAGCAGTGATGGGGACAGGGTGGAGAATTCACCCCTCCACTTT.

In this sample, this clonotype turned up a few times. The chain carries TRBV20-1 and TRBJ2-5; 10 bases match TRBD1. Germline V gene data show CDR1 as DFQATT and CDR2 as SNEGSKA (reference sequence). Trimming cost V 6 bases and J 4 bases; bases outside gene matches: 5. The CDR3 loop spans 13 amino acids. CDR3 DNA: TGCAGTGCGGGGACAGGGGTCCCAGAGACCCAGTACTTC. Encoded protein: CSAGTGVPETQYF.

The rearrangement joins TRBV2 to TRBJ2-5; 8 nucleotides align to TRBD1. V lost 10 bases and J lost 1; bases outside the gene matches: 8. Germline CDR1 reads SNHLY; CDR2 reads FYNNEI. This CDR3 has 14 residues. The CDR3 region has the DNA TGTGCCACCTCTCCCAGGGGGCTCCAAGAGACCCAGTACTTC. It specifies CATSPRGLQETQYF. Variable domain in full (rest from reference TRBV2 and TRBJ2-5): EPEVTQTPSHQVTQMGQEVILRCVPISNHLYFYWYRQILGQKVEFLVSFYNNEISEKSEIFDDQFSVERPDGSNFTLKIRSTKLEDSAMYFCATSPRGLQETQYFGPGTRLLVL.

This clonotype appeared many times. J is TRBJ1-2 and V is TRBV3-2; the table's D gene call, TRBD1, was not cross checked with the DNA. TRBV3-2 is shown as a pseudogene. The CDR3 is 13 amino acids. The CDR3 sequence: CASPRDANYGYTF. DNA of the CDR3: TGTGCCAGCCCCAGGGACGCTAACTATGGCTACACCTTC.

This clonotype was seen many times. The chain combines TRBV4-3 with TRBJ2-6; D not certain. Trimming left V 2 bases short and J 0 bases short, with 11 bases between. This CDR3 has 17 amino acids. Germline lookup yields CDR1 LGHNA and CDR2 YSLEER. CDR3 in DNA: TGCGCCAGCAGCCAACTTTGGCAGTCCTCTGGGGCCAACGTCCTGACTTTC. Its translation is CASSQLWQSSGANVLTF.

This clonotype has a count of ten or more. The chain couples TRBV27 to TRBJ1-3; the match to TRBD1 covers 8 bases. V was pared by 0 bases and J by 8 bases, with 6 bases of the junction left unmatched. Germline V CDR1 and CDR2: MNHEY, SMNVEV (reference sequence). The CDR3 totals 15 residues. The CDR3 nucleotides are TGTGCCAGCAGTTTATCTGTGGACAGGGCGGACACCATATATTTT. It is translated as CASSLSVDRADTIYF.

This clonotype was detected many times. This sequence joins TRBV20-1 and TRBJ2-1; 13 bases agree with TRBD2. CDR3 size: 14 residues. The germline V gene has CDR1 DFQATT and CDR2 SNEGSKA (reference sequence). V was clipped by 6 bases and J by 6 bases; unmatched bases: 5. CDR3 loop: CSAHRTSGGNEQFF. DNA of the CDR3: TGCAGTGCCCACCGGACTAGCGGGGGCAATGAGCAGTTCTTC.

This clonotype was seen at least ten times. This chain joins TRBV7-3 and TRBJ2-1; D is possibly TRBD1 (5 bases). Trimming shortened V by 5 bases and J by 1 base, and 12 bases separated the two germline ends. The CDR3 is made up of 15 amino acids. Germline V gene data show CDR1 as SGHTA and CDR2 as FQGTGA. The CDR3 DNA is TGTGCCAGCAGCCCCGACAGCTTATCCTACAATGAGCAGTTCTTC. It encodes CASSPDSLSYNEQFF.

At least ten counts were recorded for this clonotype. The chain links TRBV6-2 or TRBV6-3 to TRBJ2-2; 11 bases match TRBD2. Germline CDR1 reads MNHEY; CDR2 reads SVGEGT. The V gene end was trimmed by 5 bases and the J gene end by 1 base; junction bases not matched to a gene: 0. CDR3 length equals 15 residues. The DNA for the CDR3 is TGTGCCAGCAGTGGACTAGCGGGGAACACCGGGGAGCTGTTTTTT. It yields the protein CASSGLAGNTGELFF.

The chain carries TRBV12-5 and TRBJ2-3; a possible D gene is TRBD1 (5 bases). Trimming removed 5 bases from V and 6 bases from J, with 9 bases in between. There are 12 residues in the CDR3. Germline V gene sequence: CDR1 LGHNT, CDR2 FRNRAP. The DNA for the CDR3 is TGTGCTAGTGGTCTGCACAGGGATACGCAGTATTTT. This codes for CASGLHRDTQYF.

This clonotype has a count of ten or more. This chain joins TRBV9 and TRBJ2-2; a weak D match, TRBD2 (6 bases). This CDR3 is 16 amino acids long. V gave up 2 bases and J gave up 4 bases, with 15 bases separating them. CDR1 is SGDLS, CDR2 YYNGEE, per germline. The CDR3 spells CASSVSLTSSTGELFF. The CDR3 region has the DNA TGTGCCAGCAGCGTCTCACTTACTAGCAGCACCGGGGAGCTGTTTTTT.

This clonotype was recorded at least ten times. The chain employs TRBV29-1 and TRBJ2-3; 8 bases match TRBD2. J gave up 2 bases and V 3 bases, and 4 bases lay outside the gene matches. The CDR3 runs 14 residues. Germline CDR1 is SQVTM and CDR2 is ANQGSEA. Here the CDR3 DNA reads TGCAGCGTTGATGCGGGGGGCCTCACAGATACGCAGTATTTT. This translates into CSVDAGGLTDTQYF.

V gene TRBV28 combines with J gene TRBJ1-5; a weak D match, TRBD1 (6 bases). The CDR3 has 16 amino acids. Germline V gives CDR1 MDHEN, CDR2 SYDVKM. V was pared by 10 bases and J by 3 bases, with 22 bases between. CDR3 bases: TGTGCCACCGCTGGGGGGCCAAAAACAAACAATCAGCCCCAGCATTTT. Translated: CATAGGPKTNNQPQHF.

This clonotype has ten or more counts. The rearrangement joins TRBV20-1 to TRBJ2-5; 8 nucleotides line up with TRBD1. Germline CDR1 and CDR2: DFQATT and SNEGSKA (reference sequence). This CDR3 contains 15 residues. V shed 0 bases, J shed 1 base, and the junction held 4 bases outside the gene matches. The CDR3 sequence is CSARDLRGPQETQYF. DNA of the CDR3: TGCAGTGCTAGAGACCTCAGGGGGCCCCAAGAGACCCAGTACTTC.

This clonotype was seen many times. This chain uses TRBV6-6 with TRBJ1-5; weak D call: TRBD1 (6 bases). Trimming took 6 bases from V and 0 from J, leaving 15 bases between them. This CDR3 comprises 16 residues. Germline V CDR1 and CDR2: MNHNY, SVGAGI (reference sequence). The CDR3 bases are TGTGCCAGCAGCCTAGTCAGGGGTGGTAGCAATCAGCCCCAGCATTTT. As protein: CASSLVRGGSNQPQHF.

This clonotype is large by share. The chain carries TRBV7-8 and TRBJ2-1; TRBD2 matches 11 bases. The CDR3 extends over 16 amino acids. Germline loops: CDR1 SGHVS, CDR2 FQNEAQ. The V and J ends lost 10 bases and 5 bases, in that order; junction bases with no gene match: 13. The CDR3 region has the DNA TGTGCCATCCGGACGGCCAGACTAGCGGGGCACAATGAGCAGTTCTTC. As protein: CAIRTARLAGHNEQFF.

The chain has TRBV7-2 and TRBJ1-3; weak D call: TRBD1 (5 bases). V was shortened by 3 bases and J by 2 bases, with 11 bases between the two germline ends. The CDR3 sequence is 15 residues long. CDR1 and CDR2 from the germline V gene are SGHTA and FQGNSA. CDR3 residues: CASSLGGGAGNTIYF. DNA for the CDR3: TGTGCCAGCAGCTTGGGCGGGGGGGCTGGAAACACCATATATTTT.

By share of the sample, this clonotype is medium-sized. The chain recombines TRBV12-3 or TRBV12-4 with TRBJ2-5; TRBD1 aligns across 9 bases. V lost 7 bases to trimming and J lost 3 bases; unmatched junction nucleotides: 6. The CDR3 covers 14 residues. This CDR3 is CASKKDRGEETQYF. CDR3 coding DNA: TGTGCCAGCAAAAAGGACAGGGGCGAAGAGACCCAGTACTTC.

This clonotype was counted only a few times. J is TRBJ1-2 and V is TRBV10-3, with D maybe TRBD1 (5 bases). This CDR3 region has 12 residues. V lost 4 bases and J lost 6, with 9 bases in between. Germline V gene lookup returns CDR1 ENHRY and CDR2 SYGVKD. The CDR3 is CAISGGQDGYTF. The CDR3 DNA sequence: TGTGCCATCAGTGGGGGCCAGGATGGCTACACCTTC.

This clonotype was seen ten or more times. The chain links TRBV7-2 to TRBJ1-5, with D possibly being TRBD1 (5 bases). Deletions cut 6 bases from V and 6 bases from J, with 9 bases between. The CDR3 length is 12 residues. Germline loops: CDR1 SGHTA, CDR2 FQGNSA. CDR3 residues: CASSPRGQPQHF. The CDR3 region has the DNA TGTGCCAGCAGTCCTAGGGGTCAGCCCCAGCATTTT.

This clonotype was counted at least ten times. The chain uses TRBV6-2 or TRBV6-3 and TRBJ1-1; 7 bases agree with TRBD1. Germline lookup yields CDR1 MNHEY and CDR2 SVGEGT. The CDR3 is made up of 13 amino acids. The V gene end was trimmed by 2 bases and the J gene end by 4 bases; junction bases not matched to a gene: 1. The CDR3 loop reads CASSYDRVTEAFF. CDR3 bases: TGTGCCAGCAGTTACGACAGGGTCACTGAAGCTTTCTTT.

J is TRBJ1-6 and V is TRBV7-8, with D hard to call. Germline CDR1 reads SGHVS; CDR2 reads FQNEAQ. V was shortened by 2 bases and J by 3 bases, with 14 bases between the two germline ends. CDR3 length: 17 residues. CDR3 amino acids: CASSLRGEGLYNSPLHF. DNA of the CDR3: TGTGCCAGCAGCTTACGCGGGGAAGGGCTCTATAATTCACCCCTCCACTTT. The complete variable domain, with remaining parts taken from reference TRBV7-8 and TRBJ1-6, reads GAGVSQSPRYKVAKRGQDVALRCDPISGHVSLFWYQQALGQGPEFLTYFQNEAQLDKSGLPSDRFFAERPEGSVSTLKIQRTQQEDSAVYLCASSLRGEGLYNSPLHFGNGTRLTVT.

This clonotype was detected a few times. The chain uses TRBV9 and TRBJ2-7; 8 bases agree with TRBD2. With V trimmed by 4 bases and J by 2 bases, 17 bases remained unmatched. The germline V gene has CDR1 SGDLS and CDR2 YYNGEE. The CDR3 loop spans 18 amino acids. DNA for the CDR3: TGTGCCAGCAGCCCACGCTCTAGTTCCGCGGGAGGCACCTACGAGCAGTACGTC. Translating gives CASSPRSSSAGGTYEQYV.

This clonotype is classed as medium-sized. The chain couples TRBV19 to TRBJ1-2; 7 bases match TRBD1. With V trimmed by 3 bases and J by 2 bases, 0 bases remained unmatched. The CDR3 is 13 amino acids. Germline V gives CDR1 LNHDA, CDR2 SQIVND (reference sequence). The CDR3 protein is CASSMTGNYGYTF. The CDR3, as DNA: TGTGCCAGTAGTATGACAGGGAACTATGGCTACACCTTC.

The chain combines TRBV7-8 with TRBJ2-7, with 7 bases lining up with TRBD2. Trimming removed 5 bases from V and 6 bases from J; junction bases left unmatched: 7. CDR1 SGHVS and CDR2 FQNEAQ come from the germline V gene. The CDR3 sequence is 13 residues long. CDR3 sequence (DNA): TGTGCCAGCAGCGCCCAGCGGGATCGCGAGCAGTACGTC. This gives the protein CASSAQRDREQYV.

This clonotype was counted at least ten times. The genes are TRBV9 and TRBJ2-6, with D possibly TRBD1 on 5 matching bases. The CDR3 totals 15 residues. V was pared by 3 bases and J by 4 bases, with 11 bases between. CDR1 and CDR2 (germline): SGDLS, YYNGEE. The CDR3 sequence is CASSAQGLGANVLTF. The CDR3 nucleotides read TGTGCCAGCAGCGCCCAGGGTCTCGGGGCCAACGTCCTGACTTTC. Complete variable domain (other parts from reference TRBV9 and TRBJ2-6): DSGVTQTPKHLITATGQRVTLRCSPRSGDLSVYWYQQSLDQGLQFLIQYYNGEERAKGNILERFSAQQFPDLHSELNLSSLELGDSALYFCASSAQGLGANVLTFGAGSRLTVL.

The table lists this clonotype with many counts. J is TRBJ2-5 and V is TRBV18; D unresolved. The CDR3 runs 15 residues. In germline, CDR1 is KGHSH, CDR2 LQKENI. The ends were cut back, 5 bases at V and 1 base at J, with 14 bases in the middle. This CDR3 is CASSASHEVQETQYF. CDR3 DNA sequence: TGTGCCAGCTCAGCAAGTCACGAAGTCCAAGAGACCCAGTACTTC.

At least ten counts were recorded for this clonotype. The chain employs TRBV5-1 and TRBJ2-1; no clear D. The V gene's germline CDR1 is SGHRS and CDR2 YFSETQ. This CDR3 contains 14 residues. Trimming pared 0 bases from V and 5 bases from J, leaving 9 bases between. The CDR3 here is CASSLDSRNNEQFF. The CDR3 DNA reads as TGCGCCAGCAGCTTGGATTCCAGAAACAATGAGCAGTTCTTC.

Ten or more counts support this clonotype. J is TRBJ2-7 and V is TRBV18; possibly TRBD2 for D (5 bases). The CDR3 totals 13 residues. Germline CDR1 is KGHSH and CDR2 is LQKENI. Trimming removed 2 bases from V and 2 bases from J, with 7 bases in between. The CDR3 reads CASSPSGPYEQYF. CDR3 nucleotide sequence: TGTGCCAGCTCACCAAGCGGCCCCTACGAGCAGTACTTC.